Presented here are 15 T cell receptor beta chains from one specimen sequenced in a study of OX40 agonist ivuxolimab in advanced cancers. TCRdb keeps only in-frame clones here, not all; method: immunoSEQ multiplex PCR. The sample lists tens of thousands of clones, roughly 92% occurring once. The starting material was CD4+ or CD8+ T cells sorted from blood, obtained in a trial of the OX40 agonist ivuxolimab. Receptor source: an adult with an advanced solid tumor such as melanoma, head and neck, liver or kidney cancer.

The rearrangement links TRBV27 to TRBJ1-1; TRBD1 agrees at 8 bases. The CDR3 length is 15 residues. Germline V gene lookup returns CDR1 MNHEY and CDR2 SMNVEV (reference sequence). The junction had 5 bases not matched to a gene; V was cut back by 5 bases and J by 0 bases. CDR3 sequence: CASSPRGPLNTEAFF. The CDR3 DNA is TGTGCCAGCAGTCCCAGGGGGCCCCTGAACACTGAAGCTTTCTTT.

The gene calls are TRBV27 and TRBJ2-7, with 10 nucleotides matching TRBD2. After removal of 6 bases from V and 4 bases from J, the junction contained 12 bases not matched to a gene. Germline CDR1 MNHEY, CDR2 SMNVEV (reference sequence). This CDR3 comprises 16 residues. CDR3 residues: CASSSYTGTSAYEQYF. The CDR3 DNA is TGTGCCAGCAGCTCCTATACCGGGACTAGCGCATACGAGCAGTACTTC.

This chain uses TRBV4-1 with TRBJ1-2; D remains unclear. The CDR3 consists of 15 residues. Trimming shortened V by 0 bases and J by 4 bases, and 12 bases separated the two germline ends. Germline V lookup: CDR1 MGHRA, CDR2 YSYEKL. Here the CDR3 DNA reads TGCGCCAGCAGCCAAGATACGGACTTAATCTATGGCTACACCTTC. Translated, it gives CASSQDTDLIYGYTF.

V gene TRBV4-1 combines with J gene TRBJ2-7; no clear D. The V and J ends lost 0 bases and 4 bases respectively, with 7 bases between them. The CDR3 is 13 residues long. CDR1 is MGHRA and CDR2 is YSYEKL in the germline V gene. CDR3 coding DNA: TGCGCCAGCAGCCAAGAGCCTAGGTACGAGCAGTACTTC. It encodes CASSQEPRYEQYF.

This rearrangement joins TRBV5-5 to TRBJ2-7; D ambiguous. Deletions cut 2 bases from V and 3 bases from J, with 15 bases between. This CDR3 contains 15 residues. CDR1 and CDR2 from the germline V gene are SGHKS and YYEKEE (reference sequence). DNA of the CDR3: TGTGCCAGCAGCTTTCGAAATGGCGCTAACTACGAGCAGTACTTC. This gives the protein CASSFRNGANYEQYF.

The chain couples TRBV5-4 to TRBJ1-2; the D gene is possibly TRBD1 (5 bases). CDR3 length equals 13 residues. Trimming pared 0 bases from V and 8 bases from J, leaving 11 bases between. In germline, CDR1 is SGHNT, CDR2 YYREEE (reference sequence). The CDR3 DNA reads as TGTGCCAGCAGCTTGGGAGGGGCTGGGGGCTACACCTTC. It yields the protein CASSLGGAGGYTF.

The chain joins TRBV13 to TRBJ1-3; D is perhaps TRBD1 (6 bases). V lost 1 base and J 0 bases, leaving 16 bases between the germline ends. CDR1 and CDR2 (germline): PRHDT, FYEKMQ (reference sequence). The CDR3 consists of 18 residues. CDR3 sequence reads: CASSLEGGIGNSGNTIYF. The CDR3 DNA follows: TGTGCCAGCAGCTTAGAAGGGGGTATTGGGAACTCTGGAAACACCATATATTTT.

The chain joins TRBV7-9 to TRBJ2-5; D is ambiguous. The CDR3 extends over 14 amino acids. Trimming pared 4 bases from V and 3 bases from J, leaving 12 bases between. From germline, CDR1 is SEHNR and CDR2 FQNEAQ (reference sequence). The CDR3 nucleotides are TGTGCCAGCAGCTCGACCGACAAGGAAGAGACCCAGTACTTC. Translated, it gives CASSSTDKEETQYF. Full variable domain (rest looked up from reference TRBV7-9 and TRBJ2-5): DTGVSQNPRHKITKRGQNVTFRCDPISEHNRLYWYRQTLGQGPEFLTYFQNEAQLEKSRLLSDRFSAERPKGSFSTLEIQRTEQGDSAMYLCASSSTDKEETQYFGPGTRLLVL.

This chain's CDR3 is CASSQEGRVGNVLTF. In DNA, the CDR3 is TGCGCCAGCAGCCAAGAGGGGAGGGTTGGCAACGTCCTGACTTTC. The J gene is TRBJ2-6, the V gene TRBV4-1; 7 bases match TRBD2. J gave up 9 bases and V 0 bases, and 5 bases lay outside the gene matches. The CDR3 covers 15 residues. CDR1 and CDR2 (germline): MGHRA, YSYEKL.

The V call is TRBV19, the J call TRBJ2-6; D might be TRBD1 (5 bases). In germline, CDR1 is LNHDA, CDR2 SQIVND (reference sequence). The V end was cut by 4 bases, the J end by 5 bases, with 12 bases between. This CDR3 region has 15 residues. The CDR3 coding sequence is TGTGCCAGTAGTACCGGACAAGGCTGGGCCAACGTCCTGACTTTC. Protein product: CASSTGQGWANVLTF.

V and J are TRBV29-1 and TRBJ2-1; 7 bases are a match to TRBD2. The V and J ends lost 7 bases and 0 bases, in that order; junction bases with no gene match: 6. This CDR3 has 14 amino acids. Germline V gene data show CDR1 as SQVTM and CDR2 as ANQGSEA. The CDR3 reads CSGEGGASYNEQFF. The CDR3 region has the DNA TGCAGCGGGGAGGGCGGAGCCTCCTACAATGAGCAGTTCTTC.

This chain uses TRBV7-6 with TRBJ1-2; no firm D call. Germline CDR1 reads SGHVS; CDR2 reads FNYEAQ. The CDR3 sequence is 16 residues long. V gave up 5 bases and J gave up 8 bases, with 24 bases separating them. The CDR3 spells CASSHLSVTSAWGYTF. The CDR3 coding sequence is TGTGCCAGCAGCCACCTATCGGTAACTTCGGCGTGGGGCTACACCTTC.

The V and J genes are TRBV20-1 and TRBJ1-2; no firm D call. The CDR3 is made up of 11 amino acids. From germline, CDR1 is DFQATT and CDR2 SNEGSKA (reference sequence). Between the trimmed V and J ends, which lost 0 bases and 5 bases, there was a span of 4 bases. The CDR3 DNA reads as TGCAGTGCTAGAGATCCTTATGGCTACACCTTC. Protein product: CSARDPYGYTF.

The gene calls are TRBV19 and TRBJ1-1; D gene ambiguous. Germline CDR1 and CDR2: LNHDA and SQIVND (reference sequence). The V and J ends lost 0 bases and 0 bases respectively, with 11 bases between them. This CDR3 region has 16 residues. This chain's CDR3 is CASSIDSGPLNTEAFF. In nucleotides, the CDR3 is TGTGCCAGTAGTATAGACTCCGGGCCTCTGAACACTGAAGCTTTCTTT.

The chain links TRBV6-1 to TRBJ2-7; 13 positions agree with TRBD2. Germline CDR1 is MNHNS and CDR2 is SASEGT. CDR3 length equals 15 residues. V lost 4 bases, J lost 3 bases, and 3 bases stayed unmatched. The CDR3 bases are TGTGCCAGCAGTGGAGGACTAGCGGGGGACTACGAGCAGTACTTC. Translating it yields CASSGGLAGDYEQYF.